This record looks at one T cell receptor (beta chain) sequence and its context. CDR1 and CDR2 (germline): SGHDN, FVKESK. The CDR3 contains 15 residues. The V gene end was trimmed by 1 base and the J gene end by 1 base; junction bases not matched to a gene: 4. Methods used by the authors: Counts of nucleated cells, estimated from reference gene primer amplification, were obtained. Assay: immunoSEQ multiplex PCR; the TCRdb copy retains only in-frame clones and omits some. V, J and clone size are those of that table, while D and trimming were read from the DNA. The sample has some 270,000 clones, roughly 91% seen once. The data stem from a study of blood T cell repertoires in COVID-19.

This receptor was obtained from a man younger than 45 with acute or convalescent COVID-19. The genes are TRBV14 and TRBJ2-7, with TRBD1 identical over 7 bases. Specimen: peripheral blood. DNA of the CDR3: TGTGCCAGCAGCCAAGGCGCACAGGGGTCCTACGAGCAGTACTTC. It encodes CASSQGAQGSYEQYF.